A single sample is the source of the 24 T cell receptor beta chains below, sequenced in a study of blood T cell repertoires in COVID-19. TCRdb keeps only in-frame clones here, not all; method: immunoSEQ multiplex PCR. Of about 180,000 clones in the sample, more than 75% were seen once. The sequenced sample was PBMCs or T cells enriched from blood (not recorded which). These TCRs come from a man between 60 and 75 years old who had been exposed to COVID-19.

The gene calls are TRBV24-1 and TRBJ2-3; D is perhaps TRBD1 (6 bases). CDR3 length: 16 residues. With 0 bases removed from V and 4 bases from J, the gap between germline ends came to 13 bases. Germline CDR1 KGHDR, CDR2 SFDVKD. CDR3 DNA: TGTGCCACCAGTGATTTGTGGGGGCGTAGCGCAGATACGCAGTATTTT. Protein product: CATSDLWGRSADTQYF.

The chain recombines TRBV27 with TRBJ2-1, with 11 positions matching TRBD2. From germline, CDR1 is MNHEY and CDR2 SMNVEV (reference sequence). The CDR3 has 15 amino acids. Trimming cost V 7 bases and J 0 bases; bases outside gene matches: 2. CDR3 loop: CASIGLAGSYNEQFF. Written as DNA, the CDR3 is TGTGCCAGCATCGGACTAGCGGGCTCCTACAATGAGCAGTTCTTC.

The CDR3 DNA sequence: TGTGCCAGCAGCGGCAGGGGGCCCTACGAGCAGTACTTC. Translation: CASSGRGPYEQYF. The genes are TRBV7-9 and TRBJ2-7; 8 nucleotides align to TRBD1. V lost 5 bases and J lost 2; bases outside the gene matches: 2. In germline, CDR1 is SEHNR, CDR2 FQNEAQ (reference sequence). The CDR3 contains 13 residues.

The table lists this clone with many counts. The V and J genes are TRBV6-2 or TRBV6-3 and TRBJ2-7; 10 nucleotides match TRBD2. After removal of 2 bases from V and 2 bases from J, the junction contained 0 bases not matched to a gene. This CDR3 is 14 amino acids long. Germline assignment: CDR1 MNHEY and CDR2 SVGEGT. The CDR3 spells CASSYGTSAYEQYF. DNA for the CDR3: TGTGCCAGCAGTTACGGGACTAGCGCCTACGAGCAGTACTTC.

The chain couples TRBV6-2 or TRBV6-3 to TRBJ2-7; D ambiguous. The CDR3 has 11 residues. Germline V CDR1 and CDR2: MNHEY, SVGEGT. V lost 1 base to trimming and J lost 7 bases, with 5 bases between them. CDR3 residues: CASSYFREQYF. The CDR3 DNA reads TGTGCCAGCAGTTACTTCCGGGAGCAGTACTTC.

V is TRBV5-4 and J is TRBJ1-1, with TRBD1 as a possible D gene (6 bases). The V gene lost 4 bases and the J gene lost 4 bases, with 11 bases spanning the gap. This CDR3 spans 13 amino acids. Germline V gene sequence: CDR1 SGHNT, CDR2 YYREEE (reference sequence). The CDR3 DNA reads as TGTGCCAGCAGCAACAGGGTAGGCACTGAAGCTTTCTTT. Translation: CASSNRVGTEAFF. Supplemented by reference TRBV5-4 and TRBJ1-1, the full variable domain reads ETGVTQSPTHLIKTRGQQVTLRCSSQSGHNTVSWYQQALGQGPQFIFQYYREEENGRGNFPPRFSGLQFPNYSSELNVNALELDDSALYLCASSNRVGTEAFFGQGTRLTVV.

V usage is TRBV19 and J usage is TRBJ1-1; 8 nucleotides align to TRBD1. The germline CDR1 and CDR2 sequences are LNHDA and SQIVND (reference sequence). CDR3 length: 14 residues. V gave up 4 bases and J gave up 2 bases; unmatched junction bases: 3. The CDR3 region has the DNA TGTGCCAGTAGTAGGACAGGGCCAAACACTGAAGCTTTCTTT. Protein product: CASSRTGPNTEAFF.

In this sample, this clone turned up once. The V gene is TRBV19, the J gene TRBJ2-5; tentatively, D is TRBD1 (5 bases). CDR1 is LNHDA, CDR2 SQIVND, per germline (reference sequence). This CDR3 is built from 13 residues. Trimming removed 5 bases at V and 4 bases at J, with 11 bases between. The CDR3 DNA reads TGTGCCAGTAGTTTTCAGGGTACAGAGACCCAGTACTTC. Encoded protein: CASSFQGTETQYF.

V and J are TRBV4-2 and TRBJ2-3; possible D gene TRBD2, 5 bases. Germline values: CDR1 LGHNA, CDR2 YNFKEQ. Trimming shortened V by 0 bases and J by 3 bases, and 7 bases separated the two germline ends. This CDR3 comprises 14 residues. This CDR3 reads CASSQERGTDTQYF. CDR3 DNA: TGTGCCAGCAGCCAAGAACGGGGAACAGATACGCAGTATTTT.

The table lists this clone with a count of one. V is TRBV9 and J is TRBJ2-2; D remains unclear. The V gene's germline CDR1 is SGDLS and CDR2 YYNGEE. Trimming removed 1 base at V and 3 bases at J, with 7 bases between. CDR3 length: 14 residues. The DNA of the CDR3 is TGTGCCAGCAGCGTACCGGCGGACACCGGGGAGCTGTTTTTT. It specifies CASSVPADTGELFF.

The chain is built from TRBV7-8 and TRBJ1-5; TRBD1 matches 10 bases. This CDR3 region has 14 residues. Trimming removed 5 bases from V and 7 bases from J; junction bases left unmatched: 5. CDR1 SGHVS and CDR2 FQNEAQ come from the germline V gene. The CDR3 spells CASSRGTGVQPQHF. As DNA, the CDR3 is TGTGCCAGCAGCCGAGGGACAGGGGTGCAGCCCCAGCATTTT.

This chain uses TRBV7-2 with TRBJ2-2; 7 bases are shared with TRBD2. In germline, CDR1 is SGHTA, CDR2 FQGNSA. The CDR3 is made up of 17 amino acids. V was clipped by 2 bases and J by 2 bases; unmatched bases: 8. In DNA form, the CDR3 reads TGTGCCAGCAGCTTATTGGCTCTAGCGGTAAACACCGGGGAGCTGTTTTTT. Translating it yields CASSLLALAVNTGELFF.

This chain links TRBV12-3 or TRBV12-4 with TRBJ2-1, with D perhaps TRBD1 (5 bases). V was pared by 1 base and J by 14 bases, with 12 bases between. The CDR3 runs to 12 residues. For the CDR3, the DNA is TGTGCCAGCAGTTTAGAGGGGCGAAGCAAGTTCTTC. This translates into CASSLEGRSKFF.

This chain uses TRBV7-8 with TRBJ1-4, with D possibly matching TRBD1 (6 bases). The CDR3 totals 14 residues. Trimming cost V 3 bases and J 6 bases, with 11 bases left between them. Germline V CDR1 and CDR2: SGHVS, FQNEAQ. Here the CDR3 reads CASSLREGDEKLFF. CDR3 DNA: TGTGCCAGCAGCTTGAGAGAGGGGGATGAAAAACTGTTTTTT.

The V gene is TRBV2, the J gene TRBJ2-5; D is unresolved. This CDR3 region has 13 residues. Between the trimmed V and J ends, which lost 3 bases and 4 bases, there was a span of 9 bases. CDR1 is SNHLY, CDR2 FYNNEI, per germline. The CDR3 loop reads CASSELGAETQYF. CDR3 bases: TGTGCCAGCAGTGAGCTAGGAGCAGAGACCCAGTACTTC.

The V and J genes are TRBV9 and TRBJ2-7, with TRBD2 matching 10 bases. Germline V gene sequence: CDR1 SGDLS, CDR2 YYNGEE. The junction had 3 bases not matched to a gene; V was cut back by 0 bases and J by 0 bases. The length of the CDR3 is 16 residues. The CDR3 sequence is CASSVGGLASSYEQYF. The CDR3, as DNA: TGTGCCAGCAGCGTAGGGGGACTAGCGAGCTCCTACGAGCAGTACTTC.

The V and J genes are TRBV6-2 or TRBV6-3 and TRBJ1-2, with D unresolved. The germline V and J ends were trimmed by 2 bases and 4 bases, with 8 bases remaining between them. Per the germline V gene, CDR1 is MNHEY and CDR2 is SVGEGT. The CDR3 runs 13 residues. CDR3 sequence (DNA): TGTGCCAGCAGTTACGGAGGGCTCTATGGCTACACCTTC. Translating it yields CASSYGGLYGYTF.

Comment on this clone: The same CDR3 arises from other DNA sequences in this sample as well. The chain is built from TRBV3-1 (or the pseudogene TRBV3-2) and TRBJ2-7; no clear D gene. Germline V gives CDR1 LGHDT, CDR2 YNNKEL (reference sequence). The CDR3 loop spans 12 amino acids. The V and J ends lost 3 bases and 3 bases respectively, with 6 bases between them. CDR3 residues: CASSQAGYEQYF. In DNA, the CDR3 is TGTGCCAGCAGCCAGGCAGGCTACGAGCAGTACTTC.

The rearrangement uses TRBV20-1 and TRBJ2-6, with D uncertain. Germline assignment: CDR1 DFQATT and CDR2 SNEGSKA (reference sequence). The CDR3 spans 16 residues. The V and J ends lost 3 bases and 0 bases respectively, with 12 bases between them. The CDR3 loop reads CSASLVEVSGANVLTF. The CDR3 DNA sequence: TGCAGTGCTAGTTTGGTTGAGGTCTCTGGGGCCAACGTCCTGACTTTC.

V gene TRBV3-1 (or the pseudogene TRBV3-2) combines with J gene TRBJ2-7; possible D gene TRBD1, 6 bases. V shed 1 base and J shed 5 bases, with 12 bases lying between them. CDR3 length equals 14 residues. The germline V gene encodes CDR1 LGHDT and CDR2 YNNKEL (reference sequence). CDR3 in DNA: TGTGCCAGCAGCCAAGGAACAGGGATCGACGAGCAGTACTTC. It specifies CASSQGTGIDEQYF.

J is TRBJ2-2 and V is TRBV7-9; 7 bases line up with TRBD2. This CDR3 comprises 15 residues. V shed 3 bases and J 3 bases; nucleotides not matched to a gene: 4. Germline CDR1 and CDR2: SEHNR and FQNEAQ (reference sequence). The chain's CDR3 is CASSFGLADTGELFF. CDR3 sequence (DNA): TGTGCCAGCAGCTTCGGGCTAGCGGACACCGGGGAGCTGTTTTTT. The full variable domain, its missing parts supplied by reference TRBV7-9 and TRBJ2-2, is DTGVSQNPRHKITKRGQNVTFRCDPISEHNRLYWYRQTLGQGPEFLTYFQNEAQLEKSRLLSDRFSAERPKGSFSTLEIQRTEQGDSAMYLCASSFGLADTGELFFGEGSRLTVL.

V gene TRBV5-1 combines with J gene TRBJ1-6; D is ambiguous. V was trimmed by 0 bases and J by 9 bases, leaving 10 bases between them. The CDR3 spans 14 residues. CDR1 and CDR2 from the germline V gene are SGHRS and YFSETQ. For the CDR3, the DNA is TGCGCCAGCAGCTTGGGGGGAGGTGGTTCACCCCTCCACTTT. This encodes CASSLGGGGSPLHF.

This chain joins TRBV3-1 (or the pseudogene TRBV3-2) and TRBJ2-5, with 15 bases fitting TRBD2. Germline V gene lookup returns CDR1 LGHDT and CDR2 YNNKEL (reference sequence). J lost 5 bases, V lost 4 bases, and 5 bases had no gene match. The CDR3 sequence is 16 residues long. CDR3 residues: CASSPWTSGRAETQYF. Written as DNA, the CDR3 is TGTGCCAGCAGCCCCTGGACTAGCGGGAGGGCCGAGACCCAGTACTTC.

The chain links TRBV6-1 to TRBJ1-2, with a weak D call TRBD1 (6 bases). The CDR3 is 14 residues long. CDR1 is MNHNS and CDR2 is SASEGT in the germline V gene. The V end lost 0 bases, the J end lost 9 bases, and 14 bases lay between the germline ends. The chain's CDR3 is CASSEAGAGRRYTF. The CDR3 bases are TGTGCCAGCAGTGAAGCGGGGGCAGGGCGGCGCTACACCTTC.